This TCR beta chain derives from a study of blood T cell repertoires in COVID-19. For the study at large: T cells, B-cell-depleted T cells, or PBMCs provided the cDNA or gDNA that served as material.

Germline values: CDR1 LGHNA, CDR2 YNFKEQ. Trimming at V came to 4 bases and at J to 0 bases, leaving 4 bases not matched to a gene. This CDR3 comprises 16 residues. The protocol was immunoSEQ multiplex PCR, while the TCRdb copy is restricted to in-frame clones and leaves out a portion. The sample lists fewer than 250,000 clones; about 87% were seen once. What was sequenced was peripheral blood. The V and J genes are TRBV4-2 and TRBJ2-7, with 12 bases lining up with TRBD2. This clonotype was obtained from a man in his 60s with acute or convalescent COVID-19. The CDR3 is CASSPQTSGGSYEQYF. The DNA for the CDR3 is TGTGCCAGCAGCCCCCAGACTAGCGGGGGCTCCTACGAGCAGTACTTC.